This T cell receptor delta chain is from a study of gamma-delta chains in newborns, infants, children (dated by TCRdb to the late 2010s). With respect to the entire study: According to the study title, microbial exposure causes polyclonal expansion of innate gammadelta T cells right after birth. How innate gammadelta T cell populations in human newborns were shaped by microbial exposure immediately after birth was investigated in the study.

The sequencing machine was an Illumina MiSeq. TCRdb reprocessed the public data with the CATT caller; entries with the same nucleotide sequence were combined afterwards. The sample has about 4,900 delta-chain clones on record, 3.9% of them singletons. Of the sample, 7.8% is held by the ten largest clones. This clone is termed large (0.1 to 1%). Its target antigen remains unknown. No clone much larger than this one lies a single base away; base qualities are absent. The same CDR3 is also encoded by other DNA sequences in this sample. Trimming removed 0 bases from V and 0 bases from J; the gene matches leave 14 bases unexplained. Sequences TSWWSYY (CDR1) and QGS (CDR2) are obtained from the germline V gene. The CDR3 runs 20 residues from the cysteine to the phenylalanine. Only the CDR3 DNA stays, 60 bases, in frame from base 1.

Sequencing used blood. The clonotype originates from a child who was a newborn, infant or young child, either healthy, febrile or measles-vaccinated (not recorded which). This chain is built from TRDV1 and TRDJ1; 9 bases in the junction line up with TRDD3. The CDR3 in this case is CALGELSSLYWGTYTDKLIF. The DNA sequence reads TGTGCTCTTGGGGAACTATCTTCCCTCTACTGGGGGACCTACACCGATAAACTCATCTTT.